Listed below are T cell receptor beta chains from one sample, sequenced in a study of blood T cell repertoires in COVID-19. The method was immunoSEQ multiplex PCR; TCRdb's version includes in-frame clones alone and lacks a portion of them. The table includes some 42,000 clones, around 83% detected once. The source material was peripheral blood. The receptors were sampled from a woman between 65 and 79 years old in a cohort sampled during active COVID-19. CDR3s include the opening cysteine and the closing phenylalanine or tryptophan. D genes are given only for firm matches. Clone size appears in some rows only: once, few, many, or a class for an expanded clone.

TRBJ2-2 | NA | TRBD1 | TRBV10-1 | TGCGCCAGCAGCCCCGGGACAGGGAACACCGGGGAGCTGTTTTTT | CASSPGTGNTGELFF
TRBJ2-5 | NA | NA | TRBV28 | TGTGCCAGCAGCAGAGAGACCCAGTACTTC | CASSRETQYF
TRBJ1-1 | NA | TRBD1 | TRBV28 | TGTGCCAGTTGGGACAGGGGGAACACTGAAGCTTTCTTT | CASWDRGNTEAFF
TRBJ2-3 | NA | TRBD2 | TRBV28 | TGTGCCTGGGGTAGCGGGGGGCGGACAGATACGCAGTATTTT | CAWGSGGRTDTQYF
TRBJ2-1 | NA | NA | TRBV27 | TGTGCCAGCAGTCCAAGCGGGACATCCTACAATGAGCAGTTCTTC | CASSPSGTSYNEQFF
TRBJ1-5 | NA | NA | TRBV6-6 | TGTGCCAGCAGTTCGAGGGGGGGCTTACAGCCCCAGCATTTT | CASSSRGGLQPQHF
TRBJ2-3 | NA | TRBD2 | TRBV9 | TGTGCCAGCAACAACGGGGGGGTGGCAGGGAGAGATACGCAGTATTTT | CASNNGGVAGRDTQYF
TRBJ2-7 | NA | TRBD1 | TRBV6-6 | TGTGCCAGCAGTTCAAGGGGGCAGGGCGAGCAGTACTTC | CASSSRGQGEQYF
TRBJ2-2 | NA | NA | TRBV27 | TGTGCCAGCTCCGGGTTTAGCGGCGGGGAGCTGTTTTTT | CASSGFSGGELFF
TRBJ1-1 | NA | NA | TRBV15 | TGTGCCACCAGCAGAGAAGAAGGACAGACCAGCATGAACACTGAAGCTTTCTTT | CATSREEGQTSMNTEAFF
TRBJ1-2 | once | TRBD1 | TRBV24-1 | TGTGCCACCTCTCAGGGGGACCCCTATGGCTACACCTTC | CATSQGDPYGYTF
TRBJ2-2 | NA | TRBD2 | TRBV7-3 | TGTGCCAGCAGGGTTGGGACTAGCGTCAACACCGGGGAGCTGTTTTTT | CASRVGTSVNTGELFF
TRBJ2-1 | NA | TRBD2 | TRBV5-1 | TGCGCCAGCGGGGGACTAGCGGGAGGCCAGGACAATGAGCAGTTCTTC | CASGGLAGGQDNEQFF
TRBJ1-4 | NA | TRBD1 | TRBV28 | TGTGCCAGCAGCAGTTTGAAAGACAGGGGTAGGACTAATGAAAAACTGTTTTTT | CASSSLKDRGRTNEKLFF
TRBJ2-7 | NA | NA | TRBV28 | TGTGCCAGCAGTCTTCAGGGACTCTCTAGGGTGTACGAGCAGTACTTC | CASSLQGLSRVYEQYF
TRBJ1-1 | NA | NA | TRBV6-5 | TGTGCCAGCAGTTACTCCCACGGCGGGGACGCTGAAGCTTTCTTT | CASSYSHGGDAEAFF
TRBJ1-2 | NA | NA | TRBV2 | TGTGCCAGCTCAGCGGGGTATGGCTACACCTTC | CASSAGYGYTF
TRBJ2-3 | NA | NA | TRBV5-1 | TGCGCCAGCAGCGTGGACGGAGGCACAGATACGCAGTATTTT | CASSVDGGTDTQYF
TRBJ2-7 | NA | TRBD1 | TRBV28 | TGTGCCAGCACCGCCCGGGACAGTTACGAGCAGTACTTC | CASTARDSYEQYF
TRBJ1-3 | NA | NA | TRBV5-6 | TGTGCCAGCAGGATCCGAGGGTTTTCTGGAAACACCATATATTTT | CASRIRGFSGNTIYF
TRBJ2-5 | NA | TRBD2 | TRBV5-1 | TGCGCCAGCAGCTTGGGAGGTAGCGGGAAAGAGACCCAGTACTTC | CASSLGGSGKETQYF
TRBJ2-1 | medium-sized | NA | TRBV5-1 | TGCGCCAGCAGCTTGGTGGGAGTGAATGAGCAGTTCTTC | CASSLVGVNEQFF
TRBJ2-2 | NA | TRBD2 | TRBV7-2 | TGTGCCAGCAGCCCTGGGACTAGCGGGAGGATAATTACCGGGGAGCTGTTTTTT | CASSPGTSGRIITGELFF
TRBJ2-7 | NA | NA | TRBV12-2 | TGTGCAAGTCGCCTACGGACTGGCGGCTCCTACGAGCAGTACTTC | CASRLRTGGSYEQYF
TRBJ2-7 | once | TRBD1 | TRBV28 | TGTGCCAGCAGGAGACAGGGGGGTTCCTACGAGCAGTACTTC | CASRRQGGSYEQYF
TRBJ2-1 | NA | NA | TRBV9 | TGTGCCAGCAGCGTAGGGCCAGGGAAGGTCAGCGAGCAGTTCTTC | CASSVGPGKVSEQFF
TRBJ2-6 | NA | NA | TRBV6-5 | TGTGCCAGCAGTCCCCAGGGACTTGGGGCCAACGTCCTGACTTTC | CASSPQGLGANVLTF
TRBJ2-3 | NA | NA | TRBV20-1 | TGCAGTGCTAGTCCCCTCACAGATACGCAGTATTTT | CSASPLTDTQYF
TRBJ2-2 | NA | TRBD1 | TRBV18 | TGTGCCAGCTCACCACGACAGGGCGGGACCGGGGAGCTGTTTTTT | CASSPRQGGTGELFF
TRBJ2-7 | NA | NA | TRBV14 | TGTGCCAGCAGCCCAACAGATCGCTCTATGCTACTTCTCTCGGACGAGCAGTACTTC | CASSPTDRSMLLLSDEQYF
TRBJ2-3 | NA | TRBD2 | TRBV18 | TGTGCCAGCTCACCGGGAAGCGGGAGGTTGACAGATACGCAGTATTTT | CASSPGSGRLTDTQYF
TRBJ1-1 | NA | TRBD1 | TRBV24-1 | TGTGCCACCAGTGATCCGGGACAGGGTAATGAAGCTTTCTTT | CATSDPGQGNEAFF
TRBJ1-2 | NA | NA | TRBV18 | TGTGCCAGCTCCCCCCAGGGAGGCGGCTACACCTTC | CASSPQGGGYTF
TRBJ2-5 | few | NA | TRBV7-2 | TGTGCCAGCAGCTTAAGGGGCGCGAGTGGAGAGACCCAGTACTTC | CASSLRGASGETQYF
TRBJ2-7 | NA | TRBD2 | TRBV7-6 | TGTGCCAGCAGACCGAGCGGGAGCTACGAGCAGTACTTC | CASRPSGSYEQYF
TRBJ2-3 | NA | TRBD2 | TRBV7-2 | TGTGCCAGCAGACCAGCGGGATACACCACAGATACGCAGTATTTT | CASRPAGYTTDTQYF
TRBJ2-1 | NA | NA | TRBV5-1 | TGCGCCAGCAGTTTCAGCGGACTAAACTACAATGAGCAGTTCTTC | CASSFSGLNYNEQFF
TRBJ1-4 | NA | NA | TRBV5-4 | TGTGCCAGCAGCTTGCAGGGGATAAATGAAAAACTGTTTTTT | CASSLQGINEKLFF
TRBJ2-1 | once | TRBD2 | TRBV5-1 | TGCGCCAGCAGCTTGGGGCGCCGGATGGCTAGCGGGAGGGAGAATGAGCAGTTCTTC | CASSLGRRMASGRENEQFF
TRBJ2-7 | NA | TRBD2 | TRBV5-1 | TGCGCCAGCAGCGATAGACTAGCGGGAGGCGAGCAGTACTTC | CASSDRLAGGEQYF
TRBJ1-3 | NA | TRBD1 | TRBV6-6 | TGTGCCAGCAGTCGACCGCTACTCAACCGACAGGGAGAAGCTGGAAACACCATATATTTT | CASSRPLLNRQGEAGNTIYF
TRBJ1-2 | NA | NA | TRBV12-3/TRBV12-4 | TGTGCCAGCAGTTATCGTGGCTACACCTTC | CASSYRGYTF
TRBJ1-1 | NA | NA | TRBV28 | TGTGCCAGCAGGGATCCAGGGGCTAAAGCTTTCTTT | CASRDPGAKAFF
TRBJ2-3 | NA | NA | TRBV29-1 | TGCAGCGTTGCTTGGCGGGCTAGCACAGATACGCAGTATTTT | CSVAWRASTDTQYF
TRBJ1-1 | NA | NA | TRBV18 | TGTGCCAGCTCACCACAGGGGGACACTGAAGCTTTCTTT | CASSPQGDTEAFF
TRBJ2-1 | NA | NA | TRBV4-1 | TGCGCCAGCAGCCAAGAGACAGGCCTCAGTTACAATGAGCAGTTCTTC | CASSQETGLSYNEQFF
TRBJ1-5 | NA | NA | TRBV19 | TGTGCCAGTAGTATGGCCAGGGAGGGAAGCAATCAGCCCCAGCATTTT | CASSMAREGSNQPQHF
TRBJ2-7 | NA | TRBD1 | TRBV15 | TGTGCCACCAGCAAGACAGGGACCTACGAGCAGTACTTC | CATSKTGTYEQYF
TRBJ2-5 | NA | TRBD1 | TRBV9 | TGTGCCAGCAGCGTAGGACAGGGAGAGACCCAGTACTTC | CASSVGQGETQYF